These 23 T cell receptor beta chains came from one sample sequenced in a study of T cell responses to AZD1222 COVID-19 vaccine. Clones were sequenced by immunoSEQ multiplex PCR, and TCRdb holds only the in-frame ones, with some missing. This table holds 140,000 to 150,000 clones, around 91% found once. Sequencing used peripheral blood, obtained on day 0 of AZD1222 vaccination. Receptor source: an adult in good health.

This clone showed up just once. The chain combines TRBV27 with TRBJ2-5; 7 nucleotides agree with TRBD2. After removal of 5 bases from V and 5 bases from J, the junction contained 14 bases not matched to a gene. Per germline, CDR1 MNHEY and CDR2 SMNVEV (reference sequence). The CDR3 loop spans 16 amino acids. CDR3 sequence reads: CASSPAGRGMRETQYF. The CDR3 bases are TGTGCCAGCAGTCCCGCTGGGCGGGGGATGAGGGAGACCCAGTACTTC.

The V call is TRBV3-1 (or the pseudogene TRBV3-2), the J call TRBJ2-7; 7 bases map to TRBD2. CDR3 size: 13 residues. Trimming cost V 3 bases and J 5 bases; bases outside gene matches: 4. CDR1 LGHDT and CDR2 YNNKEL come from the germline V gene (reference sequence). The CDR3 is CASSQGTINEQYF. Written as DNA, the CDR3 is TGTGCCAGCAGCCAGGGGACTATTAACGAGCAGTACTTC.

The V gene is TRBV6-5, the J gene TRBJ1-5, with TRBD1 matching over 7 bases. CDR3 length: 13 amino acids. The V segment lost 6 bases and the J segment 5 bases; nucleotides outside the gene matches: 4. Germline loops: CDR1 MNHEY, CDR2 SVGAGI. CDR3 amino acids: CASRGTAYQPQHF. Here the CDR3 DNA reads TGTGCCAGCAGGGGGACAGCTTATCAGCCCCAGCATTTT.

This chain connects TRBV7-2 to TRBJ2-7; 9 positions agree with TRBD2. V was pared by 3 bases and J by 2 bases, with 5 bases of the junction left unmatched. There are 15 residues in the CDR3. The germline CDR1 and CDR2 sequences are SGHTA and FQGNSA. DNA of the CDR3: TGTGCCAGCAGCTTGTTAGCGGGGGCCGCCTACGAGCAGTACTTC. Encoded protein: CASSLLAGAAYEQYF.

V usage is TRBV27 and J usage is TRBJ1-6; 10 bases fit TRBD1. V lost 6 bases, J lost 7 bases, and 9 bases stayed unmatched. The CDR3 spans 16 residues. Germline V gene lookup returns CDR1 MNHEY and CDR2 SMNVEV (reference sequence). The CDR3 sequence: CASRPSQDRGNSPLHF. DNA for the CDR3: TGTGCCAGCAGGCCCTCGCAGGACAGGGGGAATTCACCCCTCCACTTT.

The chain has TRBV10-3 and TRBJ1-1; a weak D match, TRBD1 (5 bases). Between the trimmed V and J ends, which lost 1 base and 11 bases, there was a span of 11 bases. The CDR3 extends over 12 amino acids. Looked up from germline, CDR1 is ENHRY and CDR2 is SYGVKD. The CDR3 spells CAISEFGTDAFF. DNA of the CDR3: TGTGCCATCAGTGAGTTCGGGACGGATGCTTTCTTT.

This rearrangement joins TRBV4-2 to TRBJ1-2; TRBD1 is a possible D gene (5 bases). Germline CDR1 and CDR2: LGHNA and YNFKEQ. CDR3 size: 14 residues. V was shortened by 4 bases and J by 2 bases, with 11 bases between the two germline ends. CDR3 sequence (DNA): TGTGCCAGCAGCCCTGGAGACAGCAACTATGGCTACACCTTC. As protein: CASSPGDSNYGYTF.

CDR3 sequence reads: CASSMRFYRGIVQPQHF. DNA of the CDR3: TGTGCCAGTAGTATGAGGTTTTACAGGGGGATTGTTCAGCCCCAGCATTTT. This chain connects TRBV19 to TRBJ1-5; TRBD1 aligns across 8 bases. The germline CDR1 and CDR2 sequences are LNHDA and SQIVND (reference sequence). The CDR3 sequence is 17 residues long. With 3 bases clipped from V and 6 bases from J, the junction kept 13 bases outside the gene matches.

The rearrangement uses TRBV12-5 and TRBJ2-2, with D unclear. CDR3 length: 14 amino acids. V lost 1 base to trimming and J lost 4 bases, with 7 bases between them. Per the germline V gene, CDR1 is LGHNT and CDR2 is FRNRAP. CDR3 nucleotides: TGTGCTAGTGGTTTGGCTACCGTCACCGGGGAGCTGTTTTTT. As protein: CASGLATVTGELFF.

The genes are TRBV11-3 and TRBJ1-1; the D gene is possibly TRBD1 (6 bases). V dropped 5 bases and J dropped 11 bases, with 15 bases sitting between them. The CDR3 has 12 residues. CDR1 is SGHNT, CDR2 YENEEA, per germline. In DNA form, the CDR3 reads TGTGCCAGCAGCATGAGTAGGGGGAGGGCTTTCTTT. It yields the protein CASSMSRGRAFF.

Written as DNA, the CDR3 is TGTGCCAGCAGCTCTATGTATGGCTACACCTTC. This translates into CASSSMYGYTF. The chain combines TRBV12-3 or TRBV12-4 with TRBJ1-2; no reliable D call. This CDR3 has 11 amino acids. Trimming stripped 6 bases from V and 5 bases from J, with 7 bases between.

This chain links TRBV3-1 (or the pseudogene TRBV3-2) with TRBJ1-1; the D gene is possibly TRBD1 (6 bases). Germline loops: CDR1 LGHDT, CDR2 YNNKEL (reference sequence). The V end lost 0 bases, the J end lost 4 bases, and 9 bases lay between the germline ends. The CDR3 consists of 14 residues. CDR3 in DNA: TGTGCCAGCAGCCAAGATAGGGGGACCACTGAAGCTTTCTTT. Protein sequence: CASSQDRGTTEAFF.

This rearrangement joins TRBV7-9 to TRBJ2-3; weak D call: TRBD1 (6 bases). From germline, CDR1 is SEHNR and CDR2 FQNEAQ (reference sequence). The CDR3 sequence is 15 residues long. V was clipped by 5 bases and J by 2 bases, with 14 bases between them. The CDR3 spells CASSPRDILTDTQYF. The CDR3 nucleotides read TGTGCCAGCAGCCCCCGGGACATCCTCACAGATACGCAGTATTTT.

This CDR3 is CASSPMRAGETQYF. CDR3 bases: TGTGCCAGCTCACCAATGAGGGCGGGAGAGACCCAGTACTTC. V and J are TRBV18 and TRBJ2-5; D is possibly TRBD2 (5 bases). V lost 2 bases, J lost 4 bases, and 11 bases lay in between. The CDR3 runs 14 residues. Per the germline V gene, CDR1 is KGHSH and CDR2 is LQKENI.

The J gene is TRBJ1-2, the V gene TRBV4-3, with D maybe TRBD1 (5 bases). The CDR3 is 14 residues long. Germline loops: CDR1 LGHNA, CDR2 YSLEER. Trimming took off 0 bases at V and 6 bases at J, with 11 bases between the two ends. The CDR3 bases are TGCGCCAGCAGCCAAGATTCTGGGGGGGATGGCTACACCTTC. Protein product: CASSQDSGGDGYTF.

The J gene is TRBJ2-1, the V gene TRBV6-5, with 8 bases matching TRBD1. The CDR3 has 16 amino acids. The trim removed 1 base at V and 7 bases at J, leaving 9 bases unmatched. From germline, CDR1 is MNHEY and CDR2 SVGAGI. CDR3 DNA: TGTGCCAGCAGTTACTTCTATAGAGGACAGGGAAATGAGCAGTTCTTC. This encodes CASSYFYRGQGNEQFF.

This chain links TRBV11-2 with TRBJ2-5; D is perhaps TRBD1 (5 bases). Per germline, CDR1 SGHAT and CDR2 FQNNGV. The CDR3 is 12 residues long. Between the trimmed V and J ends, which lost 3 bases and 4 bases, there was a span of 6 bases. CDR3 residues: CASSFQGETQYF. CDR3 nucleotide sequence: TGTGCCAGCAGCTTTCAGGGAGAGACCCAGTACTTC.

This clone was counted a single time. The CDR3 DNA reads TGTGCCAGCGGTCCCGGGGGCCACGAGCAGTACTTC. Encoded protein: CASGPGGHEQYF. V is TRBV11-1 and J is TRBJ2-7, with D possibly called TRBD1 or TRBD2 (6 bases each). This CDR3 spans 12 amino acids. Germline V gene sequence: CDR1 SGHAT, CDR2 FQDESV (reference sequence). Between the trimmed V and J ends, which lost 8 bases and 5 bases, there was a span of 13 bases.

The chain recombines TRBV19 with TRBJ2-2; D not resolved. This CDR3 region has 14 residues. The V gene lost 1 base and the J gene lost 8 bases, with 11 bases spanning the gap. The germline CDR1 and CDR2 sequences are LNHDA and SQIVND (reference sequence). The CDR3 nucleotides read TGTGCCAGTAGTATAGCGCTGGGTCTAGGGGAGCTGTTTTTT. Residues: CASSIALGLGELFF.

The rearrangement joins TRBV5-1 to TRBJ1-2; D not resolved. Germline V lookup: CDR1 SGHRS, CDR2 YFSETQ. The CDR3 sequence is 15 residues long. With 1 base removed from V and 4 bases from J, the gap between germline ends came to 14 bases. The CDR3 DNA is TGCGCCAGCAGCTTGAGCTCGGTAGGGAGCTATGGCTACACCTTC. This encodes CASSLSSVGSYGYTF.

The chain combines TRBV6-5 with TRBJ2-4; D gene uncertain. CDR1 and CDR2 (germline): MNHEY, SVGAGI. CDR3 length: 14 amino acids. V was pared by 7 bases and J by 0 bases, with 10 bases between. CDR3 sequence reads: CASNAGPAKNIQYF. Here the CDR3 DNA reads TGTGCCAGCAACGCAGGACCAGCCAAAAACATTCAGTACTTC.

As DNA, the CDR3 is TGTGCCAGCAGGTCAACAGGTGGCACTGGAAACACCATATATTTT. It yields the protein CASRSTGGTGNTIYF. V and J are TRBV2 and TRBJ1-3, with D possibly matching TRBD1 (5 bases). Per germline, CDR1 SNHLY and CDR2 FYNNEI. CDR3 length: 15 amino acids. V gave up 6 bases and J gave up 2 bases, with 14 bases separating them.

This clone was observed a single time. CDR3 sequence reads: CASSLGSLYTGELFF. The CDR3 region has the DNA TGTGCCAGCAGCTTGGGGAGCCTTTACACCGGGGAGCTGTTTTTT. The chain recombines TRBV5-4 with TRBJ2-2, with D hard to call. Trimming removed 0 bases from V and 3 bases from J, with 9 bases in between. Germline values: CDR1 SGHNT, CDR2 YYREEE (reference sequence). There are 15 residues in the CDR3.